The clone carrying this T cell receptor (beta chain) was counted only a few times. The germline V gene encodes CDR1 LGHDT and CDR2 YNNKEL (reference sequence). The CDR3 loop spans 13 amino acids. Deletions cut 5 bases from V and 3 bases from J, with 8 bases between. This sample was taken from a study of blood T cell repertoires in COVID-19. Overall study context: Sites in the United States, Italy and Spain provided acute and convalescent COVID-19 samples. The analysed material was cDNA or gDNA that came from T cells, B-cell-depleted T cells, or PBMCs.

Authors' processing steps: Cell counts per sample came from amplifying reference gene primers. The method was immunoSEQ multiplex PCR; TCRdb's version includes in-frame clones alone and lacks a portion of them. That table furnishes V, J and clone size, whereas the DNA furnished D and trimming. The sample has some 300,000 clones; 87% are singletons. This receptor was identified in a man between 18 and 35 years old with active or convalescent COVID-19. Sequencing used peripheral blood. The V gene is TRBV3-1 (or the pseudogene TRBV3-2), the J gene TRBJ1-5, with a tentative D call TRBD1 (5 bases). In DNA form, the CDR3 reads TGTGCCAGCAGCACGACAGACAATCAGCCCCAGCATTTT. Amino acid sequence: CASSTTDNQPQHF.